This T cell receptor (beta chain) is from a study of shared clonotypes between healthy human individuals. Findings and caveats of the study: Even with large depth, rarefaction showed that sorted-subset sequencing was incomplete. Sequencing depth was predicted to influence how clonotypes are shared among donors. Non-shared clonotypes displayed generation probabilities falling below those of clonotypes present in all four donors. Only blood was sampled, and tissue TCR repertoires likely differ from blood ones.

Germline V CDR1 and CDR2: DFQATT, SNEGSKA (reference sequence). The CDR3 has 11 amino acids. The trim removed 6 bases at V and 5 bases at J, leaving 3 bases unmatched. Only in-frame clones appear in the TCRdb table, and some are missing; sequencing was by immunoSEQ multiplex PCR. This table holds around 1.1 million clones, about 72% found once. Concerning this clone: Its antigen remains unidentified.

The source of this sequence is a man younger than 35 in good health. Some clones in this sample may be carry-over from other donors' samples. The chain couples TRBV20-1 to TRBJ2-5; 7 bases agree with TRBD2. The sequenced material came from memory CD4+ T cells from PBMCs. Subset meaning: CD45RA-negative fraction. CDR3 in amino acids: CSANGGETQYF. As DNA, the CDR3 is TGCAGTGCAAACGGGGGGGAGACCCAGTACTTC.